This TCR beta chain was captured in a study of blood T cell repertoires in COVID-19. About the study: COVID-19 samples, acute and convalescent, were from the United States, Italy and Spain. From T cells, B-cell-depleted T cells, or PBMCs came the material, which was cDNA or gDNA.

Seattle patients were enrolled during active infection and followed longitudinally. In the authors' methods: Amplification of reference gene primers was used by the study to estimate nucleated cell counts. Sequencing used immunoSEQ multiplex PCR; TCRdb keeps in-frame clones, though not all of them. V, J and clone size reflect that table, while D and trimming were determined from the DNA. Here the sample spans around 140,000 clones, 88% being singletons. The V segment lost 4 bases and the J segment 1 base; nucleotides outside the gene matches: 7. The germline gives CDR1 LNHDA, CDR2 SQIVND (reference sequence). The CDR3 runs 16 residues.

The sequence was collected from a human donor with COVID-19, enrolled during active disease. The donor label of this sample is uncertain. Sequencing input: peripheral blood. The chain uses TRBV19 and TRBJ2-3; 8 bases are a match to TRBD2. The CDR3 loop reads CASSRKAGEGTDTQYF. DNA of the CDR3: TGTGCCAGTAGTAGAAAAGCGGGGGAGGGCACAGATACGCAGTATTTT. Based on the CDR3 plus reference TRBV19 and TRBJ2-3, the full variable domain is DGGITQSPKYLFRKEGQNVTLSCEQNLNHDAMYWYRQDPGQGLRLIYYSQIVNDFQKGDIAEGYSVSREKKESFPLTVTSAQKNPTAFYLCASSRKAGEGTDTQYFGPGTRLTVL.